These 22 T cell receptor beta chains originate from one sample sequenced in a study of cytomegalovirus exposure and HLA in healthy donors. Only in-frame clones appear in the TCRdb table, and some are missing; sequencing was by immunoSEQ multiplex PCR. This repertoire shows over 60,000 clones, about 94% found once; its top ten account for approximately 4.5%. The sequencing sample was made of PBMCs. These receptors were taken from a man aged 18 to 29 in good health and CMV-seropositive.

CDR3 nucleotides: TGTGCCAGCTCACCACCGGGAAGCGGGAGGGCAGAGACCCAGTACTTC. This encodes CASSPPGSGRAETQYF. This chain connects TRBV18 to TRBJ2-5; the match to TRBD2 covers 10 bases. The CDR3 is made up of 16 amino acids. V lost 0 bases to trimming and J lost 4 bases; unmatched junction nucleotides: 5. Per the germline V gene, CDR1 is KGHSH and CDR2 is LQKENI.

The gene calls are TRBV5-6 and TRBJ2-1, with D tentatively TRBD2 (6 bases). V was clipped by 4 bases and J by 5 bases, with 16 bases between them. The CDR3 consists of 15 residues. Looked up from germline, CDR1 is SGHDT and CDR2 is YYEEEE. The CDR3 region has the DNA TGTGCCAGCAGCCTGGGGCGGAGGAGGGACAATGAGCAGTTCTTC. Protein sequence: CASSLGRRRDNEQFF.

A remark on this clone: An end of the junction does not agree with germline; a read error may underlie this. This sequence joins TRBV27 and TRBJ2-3; D remains ambiguous. The CDR3 has 13 residues. Germline V lookup: CDR1 MNHEY, CDR2 SMNVEV (reference sequence). As DNA, the CDR3 is TGTGCCAGCAGTCTATCCGTCGCCACAACGCAGTATTTT. Translated, it gives CASSLSVATTQYF.

This chain links TRBV4-2 with TRBJ2-5, with D tentatively TRBD1 (6 bases). In germline, CDR1 is LGHNA, CDR2 YNFKEQ. Deletions cut 1 base from V and 7 bases from J, with 19 bases between. The CDR3 extends over 16 amino acids. CDR3 in amino acids: CASSQVTGPNSGTQYF. CDR3 coding DNA: TGTGCCAGCAGCCAAGTGACAGGCCCCAACTCAGGGACCCAGTACTTC.

The J gene is TRBJ1-5, the V gene TRBV28; D is unresolved. The CDR3 has 14 residues. Deletions cut 2 bases from V and 7 bases from J, with 12 bases between. Looked up from germline, CDR1 is MDHEN and CDR2 is SYDVKM. CDR3 in DNA: TGTGCCAGCAGTTTAGGAGGGCTCGAACAGCCCCAGCATTTT. This encodes CASSLGGLEQPQHF. The whole variable domain, remainder taken from reference TRBV28 and TRBJ1-5, is DVKVTQSSRYLVKRTGEKVFLECVQDMDHENMFWYRQDPGLGLRLIYFSYDVKMKEKGDIPEGYSVSREKKERFSLILESASTNQTSMYLCASSLGGLEQPQHFGDGTRLSIL.

V usage is TRBV7-2 and J usage is TRBJ2-5; 12 nucleotides align to TRBD2. CDR3 size: 18 residues. V shed 2 bases and J 1 base; nucleotides not matched to a gene: 8. Germline-derived CDR1 and CDR2 are SGHTA and FQGNSA. CDR3 sequence: CASSLWGLAGGVQETQYF. CDR3 DNA: TGTGCCAGCAGCTTATGGGGTCTAGCGGGAGGGGTCCAAGAGACCCAGTACTTC.

The J gene is TRBJ2-1, the V gene TRBV9; 11 bases map to TRBD2. J lost 6 bases, V lost 3 bases, and 11 bases had no gene match. The CDR3 sequence is 17 residues long. Germline V lookup: CDR1 SGDLS, CDR2 YYNGEE. CDR3 sequence reads: CASSEPPSGGNRNEQFF. CDR3 in DNA: TGTGCCAGCAGCGAGCCCCCTAGCGGGGGGAACCGCAATGAGCAGTTCTTC.

J is TRBJ2-1 and V is TRBV10-3; TRBD2 aligns across 9 bases. This CDR3 spans 15 amino acids. Germline V gives CDR1 ENHRY, CDR2 SYGVKD. With V trimmed by 3 bases and J by 8 bases, 8 bases remained unmatched. In nucleotides, the CDR3 is TGTGCCATCAGTGATGGGGGACTAGCTTTGTATGAGCAGTTCTTC. It translates to CAISDGGLALYEQFF.

V and J are TRBV9 and TRBJ1-2; TRBD1 might be the D (5 bases). Germline CDR1 SGDLS, CDR2 YYNGEE. V lost 0 bases and J 8 bases, leaving 17 bases between the germline ends. The CDR3 runs to 15 residues. The CDR3 is CASSVGGSTAMGYTF. The CDR3 DNA reads as TGTGCCAGCAGCGTAGGGGGCTCCACCGCCATGGGCTACACCTTC.

The genes are TRBV4-1 and TRBJ1-1, with 7 bases identical to TRBD1. Germline V CDR1 and CDR2: MGHRA, YSYEKL. V dropped 5 bases and J dropped 2; count of bases not matched to a gene: 8. The CDR3 length is 15 residues. CDR3 sequence (DNA): TGCGCCAGCAGCTTTCGACAGGGTAAAAACACTGAAGCTTTCTTT. Translating it yields CASSFRQGKNTEAFF.

This clone appeared a single time. The chain joins TRBV6-5 to TRBJ2-7, with 10 bases that match TRBD1. The CDR3 runs to 14 residues. Germline assignment: CDR1 MNHEY and CDR2 SVGAGI. V shed 5 bases, J shed 4 bases, and the junction held 5 bases outside the gene matches. The CDR3: CASSKGTGAYEQYF. CDR3 bases: TGTGCCAGCAGTAAAGGGACAGGGGCGTACGAGCAGTACTTC.

This clone was seen just once. The V call is TRBV2, the J call TRBJ2-7; 8 nucleotides match TRBD1. V was clipped by 6 bases and J by 2 bases; unmatched bases: 3. The length of the CDR3 is 13 residues. The germline CDR1 and CDR2 sequences are SNHLY and FYNNEI. The CDR3 DNA reads as TGTGCCAGCAGGGACAGGGCACCCTACGAGCAGTACTTC. It yields the protein CASRDRAPYEQYF.

The chain couples TRBV27 to TRBJ2-5, with D possibly matching TRBD1 (6 bases). Germline CDR1 is MNHEY and CDR2 is SMNVEV (reference sequence). The CDR3 runs 13 residues. V dropped 5 bases and J dropped 4 bases, with 11 bases sitting between them. CDR3 region: CASSPGHRETQYF. The CDR3 DNA sequence: TGTGCCAGCAGTCCGGGACACAGAGAGACCCAGTACTTC.

The chain employs TRBV12-5 and TRBJ2-1; perhaps TRBD1 as D (6 bases). Germline-derived CDR1 and CDR2 are LGHNT and FRNRAP. V lost 0 bases and J lost 4, with 7 bases in between. This CDR3 has 14 residues. The chain's CDR3 is CASGLVGGYNEQFF. Written as DNA, the CDR3 is TGTGCTAGTGGTTTGGTAGGGGGTTACAATGAGCAGTTCTTC.

The chain recombines TRBV28 with TRBJ1-4; D remains unclear. This CDR3 contains 14 residues. V gave up 3 bases and J gave up 4 bases, with 9 bases separating them. The germline gives CDR1 MDHEN, CDR2 SYDVKM. CDR3 in DNA: TGTGCCAGCAGTTTGGAGGGAGTTAATGAAAAACTGTTTTTT. It yields the protein CASSLEGVNEKLFF.

This chain joins TRBV15 and TRBJ2-7; 12 nucleotides match TRBD1. V was clipped by 1 base and J by 0 bases; unmatched bases: 13. From germline, CDR1 is LNHNV and CDR2 YYDKDF (reference sequence). The CDR3 length is 20 residues. CDR3 sequence (DNA): TGTGCCACCAGCAGAGTTTTGGGGACAGGGGGCTTTCAATACTCCTACGAGCAGTACTTC. It codes for CATSRVLGTGGFQYSYEQYF.

The CDR3 here is CATSRGTGQGAMNTEAFF. As DNA, the CDR3 is TGTGCCACCAGCAGAGGGACGGGACAGGGAGCCATGAACACTGAAGCTTTCTTT. The V and J genes are TRBV15 and TRBJ1-1, with 9 bases fitting TRBD1. The CDR3 is made up of 18 amino acids. V dropped 1 base and J dropped 0; count of bases not matched to a gene: 9. Germline CDR1 is LNHNV and CDR2 is YYDKDF (reference sequence).

The chain combines TRBV18 with TRBJ2-7, with TRBD2 matching over 10 bases. Germline V lookup: CDR1 KGHSH, CDR2 LQKENI. After removal of 0 bases from V and 2 bases from J, the junction contained 7 bases not matched to a gene. The CDR3 consists of 17 residues. This CDR3 reads CASSPPASGSGTYEQYF. The CDR3 DNA follows: TGTGCCAGCTCACCACCGGCTAGCGGGAGTGGGACCTACGAGCAGTACTTC.

The chain combines TRBV27 with TRBJ1-6; maybe TRBD1 (6 bases). Germline CDR1 is MNHEY and CDR2 is SMNVEV (reference sequence). Trimming removed 6 bases at V and 6 bases at J, with 15 bases between. The CDR3 runs 15 residues. The DNA of the CDR3 is TGTGCCAGCAGCGACAGGCCCAAACCTAATTCACCCCTCCACTTT. It encodes CASSDRPKPNSPLHF.

This chain uses TRBV4-1 with TRBJ2-1; 7 bases line up with TRBD1. Germline loops: CDR1 MGHRA, CDR2 YSYEKL. The CDR3 is 14 amino acids. J lost 7 bases, V lost 8 bases, and 11 bases had no gene match. In nucleotides, the CDR3 is TGCGCCAGCCGGCTCTGGACAGGCAATAATGAGCAGTTCTTC. Translated: CASRLWTGNNEQFF.

The rearrangement links TRBV30 to TRBJ1-4; D gene unclear. CDR1 and CDR2 (germline): GTSNPN, SVGIG (reference sequence). The length of the CDR3 is 13 residues. The V and J ends lost 0 bases and 7 bases respectively, with 9 bases between them. The CDR3 DNA sequence: TGTGCCTGGAGTGTTCGATCCGGTGAAAAACTGTTTTTT. It encodes CAWSVRSGEKLFF.

The gene calls are TRBV27 and TRBJ2-3; 9 positions match TRBD2. In germline, CDR1 is MNHEY, CDR2 SMNVEV (reference sequence). The CDR3 contains 14 residues. With 7 bases clipped from V and 5 bases from J, the junction kept 7 bases outside the gene matches. The CDR3: CASMAGGRLDTQYF. The DNA for the CDR3 is TGTGCCAGCATGGCGGGGGGGCGTCTAGATACGCAGTATTTT.